This T cell receptor (beta chain) was identified in a study of T cell changes during pregnancy in multiple sclerosis. Data came from immunoSEQ multiplex PCR; TCRdb stores just in-frame clones and leaves some out. This sample has 20,000 to 25,000 clones, with approximately 92% found just once. This CDR3 spans 14 amino acids. Germline V gene data show CDR1 as MNHEY and CDR2 as SMNVEV (reference sequence). V was pared by 2 bases and J by 2 bases, with 10 bases between. The chain couples TRBV27 to TRBJ2-7; maybe TRBD1 (5 bases). The specimen was CD8+ T cells from peripheral blood mononuclear cells, collected in the third trimester of pregnancy. The sequence came from a female donor with multiple sclerosis, enrolled in a pregnancy study. CDR3 amino acids: CASSLAGPPYEQYF. The DNA for the CDR3 is TGTGCCAGCAGTTTAGCAGGGCCCCCCTACGAGCAGTACTTC.